This paragraph covers one T cell receptor beta chain sequence. The CDR3 sequence is 15 residues long. V was trimmed by 5 bases and J by 5 bases, leaving 16 bases between them. Germline lookup yields CDR1 LNHDA and CDR2 SQIVND (reference sequence). The sample is drawn from a study of blood T cell repertoires in COVID-19. Study in general: Sites across the United States, Italy and Spain contributed samples from acute and convalescent COVID-19. The cDNA or gDNA used as material had been derived from T cells, B-cell-depleted T cells, or PBMCs.

Participants were placed into cohorts based on the clinical history they reported. Profiled with immunoSEQ multiplex PCR; TCRdb holds only in-frame clones, not every one. Among approximately 190,000 clones listed, less than 90% were seen once. This receptor was identified in a woman in her 30s who had been exposed to COVID-19. V gene TRBV19 combines with J gene TRBJ1-5; D uncertain. What was sequenced was PBMCs or T cells enriched from blood (not recorded which). As DNA, the CDR3 is TGTGCCAGTAGTGGGTTAGCGGCAGGAGATCAGCCCCAGCATTTT. Residues: CASSGLAAGDQPQHF.